This T cell receptor (beta chain) was recorded in a study of cytomegalovirus exposure and HLA in healthy donors. Primers included in the PCR were 60 Vbeta and 13 Jbeta primers. The repertoire was sequenced with immunoSEQ multiplex PCR; TCRdb's copy has only in-frame clones and lacks some. The repertoire holds roughly 110,000 clones, with 80% to 90% as singletons. Healthy bone marrow donors made up the donor group. At sampling all donors were nominally healthy, likely with unrecorded immune exposures. Points from the study as a whole: Accounts indicate the classifier identified cytomegalovirus status with strong specificity and sensitivity. As a later analysis showed, a missense DCLRE1C variant was linked to trimming of TCR beta V- and J-genes.

About this clone itself: Its antigen is currently unknown.

The V end lost 4 bases, the J end lost 0 bases, and 14 bases lay between the germline ends. The germline V gene encodes CDR1 SGHNT and CDR2 YYREEE (reference sequence). This CDR3 is 17 amino acids long. The sequencing sample was made of PBMCs. The genes are TRBV5-4 and TRBJ2-6, with a weak D call TRBD2 (6 bases). The clonotype originates from a man aged 45-60 years in good health and CMV-seronegative. The CDR3 DNA is TGTGCCAGCAGCGCGCGGGACGGGAGCTCTGGGGCCAACGTCCTGACTTTC. Translating gives CASSARDGSSGANVLTF. Supplemented by reference TRBV5-4 and TRBJ2-6, the full variable domain reads ETGVTQSPTHLIKTRGQQVTLRCSSQSGHNTVSWYQQALGQGPQFIFQYYREEENGRGNFPPRFSGLQFPNYSSELNVNALELDDSALYLCASSARDGSSGANVLTFGAGSRLTVL.